This T cell receptor beta chain came from a study of PD-1 blockade in classical Hodgkin lymphoma. Measured with immunoSEQ multiplex PCR; TCRdb has only the in-frame clones, and not every one. Found here are under 65,000 clones, around 87% of them singletons; the top ten hold over 14%. The V gene's germline CDR1 is KGHSH and CDR2 LQKENI. The CDR3 extends over 15 amino acids. J was trimmed by 4 bases and V by 0 bases; bases with no gene match: 4. After autologous stem cell transplantation all patients relapsed, and prior brentuximab vedotin exposure differed between cohorts. This receptor was taken from a human donor with classical Hodgkin lymphoma. The J gene is TRBJ1-1, the V gene TRBV18; 8 nucleotides line up with TRBD1. The sample was peripheral blood mononuclear cells (PBMCs), taken at baseline. CDR3 sequence reads: CASSPPRGLGTEAFF. For the CDR3, the DNA is TGTGCCAGCTCACCACCCAGGGGGCTGGGCACTGAAGCTTTCTTT.